This T cell receptor beta chain was retrieved from a study of molecular identifiers for immune sequencing clone quantification. Turning to the study itself: Replicates split RNA from about 20,000 or 100,000 naive CD8 cells five ways, and the researchers sequenced four portions. Notes on the study in general: Spiked TCR RNA from one Jurkat cell reportedly showed up when mixed among 950,000 to 1,000,000 naive cells. Clones exceeding 20 RNA copies carried over 98% of effector molecules but under 1% of naive-cell molecules.

TCRdb analysed the PCR reads with MiXCR anew, one entry per CDR3 protein. The table records just under 650,000 distinct CDR3 sequences, roughly 21% of them present only once. This clonotype came up a few times. As yet, its antigen is unknown. Germline V gene lookup returns CDR1 SGDLS and CDR2 YYNGEE. V shed 4 bases and J shed 0 bases, with 12 bases lying between them. The CDR3 loop spans 15 amino acids. Specimen: naive CD8+ T cells from blood, with Jurkat cell RNA spiked in. Regarding subset: FACS-sorted CD8+CD4-CCR7+CD45RA+ naive T cells. This sequence joins TRBV9 and TRBJ2-3; D is possibly TRBD1 or TRBD2 (5 bases each). The TCR comes from a human donor in good health. Some libraries in this study had Jurkat cell RNA spiked in. The CDR3 sequence: CASSLWGSSTDTQYF. Written as DNA, the CDR3 is TGTGCCAGCAGCTTGTGGGGGAGTAGCACAGATACGCAGTATTTT.